The next 32 T cell receptor beta chains were all read from a single sample in a study of regulatory T cells in long-lasting Graves disease (dated by TCRdb to the early 2020s). The sample's time point, from its label and the paper: newly diagnosed GD, antithyroid drugs for less than 3 months. For both TCR sequencing and RNA sequencing, RNA was extracted from PBMCs using TRIzol. The method was multiplex PCR. The sequencer listed for this sample is Illumina HiSeq 4000. To build TCR beta libraries, CDR3 regions were amplified by Arm-PCR using iRepertoire HTBI primers. TCRdb trimmed the raw reads at Q25, called clones with MiXCR and kept productive beta chains. Every distinct CDR3 protein forms one entry, paired with its most common genes and DNA. In this sample the table shows around 480,000 distinct CDR3 sequences, 15% to 20% of which occur a single time. The ten largest account for more than 10% of the sample.

These same records also appear under a second study, on T cells in Graves' hyperthyroidism and ophthalmopathy.

The sequencing here drew on peripheral blood mononuclear cells (PBMCs), taken at new diagnosis, from a patient treated with antithyroid drugs. All receptors come from a man between 35 and 55 years old with Graves disease. Donor details come from another sample of the same person, matched by shared clones.

The chain carries TRBV20-1 and TRBJ1-5; D remains unclear. This CDR3 has 14 residues. The germline V gene encodes CDR1 DFQATT and CDR2 SNEGSKA (reference sequence). Trimming removed 3 bases from V and 0 bases from J, with 9 bases in between. The CDR3 nucleotides read TGCAGTGCTAGTTCAGGTTATAGCAATCAGCCCCAGCATTTT. Residues: CSASSGYSNQPQHF.

The chain employs TRBV28 and TRBJ2-1; 7 nucleotides match TRBD1. The CDR3 sequence is 19 residues long. The germline V gene encodes CDR1 MDHEN and CDR2 SYDVKM. The ends lost 5 bases at V and 10 bases at J; junction bases unmatched: 26. The CDR3 region is CASSVGTALRQSNTGEQFF. The DNA for the CDR3 is TGTGCCAGCAGTGTAGGGACAGCGCTCAGACAATCGAACACCGGGGAGCAGTTCTTC.

There are many counts of this clonotype. An end of the junction does not agree with germline; a read error may underlie this. The V call is TRBV5-1, the J call TRBJ1-1; maybe TRBD1 (6 bases). The CDR3 is 14 residues long. Germline-derived CDR1 and CDR2 are SGHRS and YFSETQ. CDR3 region: CASSSGQPNTEAFF. The CDR3 DNA sequence: TGTGCCAGCAGTTCCGGACAGCCGAACACTGAAGCTTTCTTT.

Details on this clonotype: One base away lies a much larger clone, so this may be a sequencing read error. This chain connects TRBV19 to TRBJ2-1, with D perhaps matching TRBD2 (5 bases). Looked up from germline, CDR1 is LNHDA and CDR2 is SQIVND (reference sequence). The CDR3 loop spans 16 amino acids. V was cut by 2 bases and J by 7 bases, with 18 bases left in between. The CDR3 nucleotides are TGTGCCAGTAGTATATTACTAGTGGGAGTTGGAAATGAGCAGTTCTTC. Translation: CASSILLVGVGNEQFF.

This clonotype has at least ten counts. This chain uses TRBV28 with TRBJ2-7; 7 bases match TRBD1. With V trimmed by 6 bases and J by 0 bases, 8 bases remained unmatched. The germline V gene has CDR1 MDHEN and CDR2 SYDVKM. The CDR3 is 15 residues long. CDR3 in amino acids: CASSGDSVFSYEQYF. The CDR3 nucleotides read TGTGCCAGCAGCGGGGACAGTGTCTTCTCCTACGAGCAGTACTTC.

This clonotype was detected ten times or more. V usage is TRBV29-1 and J usage is TRBJ2-5; TRBD1 is a possible D gene (5 bases). The germline V gene has CDR1 SQVTM and CDR2 ANQGSEA. Trimming stripped 1 base from V and 5 bases from J, with 14 bases between. There are 14 residues in the CDR3. Here the CDR3 DNA reads TGCAGCGTTGAAGGAGAAGGGGTAGGGGAGACCCAGTACTTC. Its translation: CSVEGEGVGETQYF. Drawing the rest from reference TRBV29-1 and TRBJ2-5, the complete variable domain is SAVISQKPSRDICQRGTSLTIQCQVDSQVTMMFWYRQQPGQSLTLIATANQGSEATYESGFVIDKFPISRPNLTFSTLTVSNMSPEDSSIYLCSVEGEGVGETQYFGPGTRLLVL.

This clonotype has a count of ten or more. This chain links TRBV24-1 with TRBJ2-5, with 7 nucleotides matching TRBD1. The germline V gene has CDR1 KGHDR and CDR2 SFDVKD. The CDR3 is 19 residues long. Unmatched junction bases numbered 20, after V lost 3 bases and J lost 5 bases. This chain's CDR3 is CATSDTRDRPSDPRETQYF. CDR3 nucleotides: TGTGCCACCAGTGATACCAGGGACAGACCCTCGGACCCGAGGGAGACCCAGTACTTC.

This clonotype was detected many times. The germline gene is not matched at one end of the junction; a read error may be the cause. The chain links TRBV3-1 to TRBJ2-3; D remains unclear. The CDR3 extends over 13 amino acids. Germline CDR1 reads LGHDT; CDR2 reads YNNKEL (reference sequence). CDR3 DNA: TGTGCCAGCAGTCAAGGCGGAATAGATACGCAGTATTTT. It specifies CASSQGGIDTQYF.

There are many counts of this clonotype. The chain couples TRBV29-1 to TRBJ2-3; weak D call: TRBD1 (6 bases). CDR3 size: 15 residues. CDR1 and CDR2 from the germline V gene are SQVTM and ANQGSEA. V lost 0 bases, J lost 4 bases, and 14 bases lay in between. Written as DNA, the CDR3 is TGCAGCGTTGAAGAACGGTCTAGGGGGTCAGATACGCAGTATTTT. Its translation: CSVEERSRGSDTQYF.

V and J are TRBV27 and TRBJ1-1; TRBD1 matches at 7 bases. The ends lost 10 bases at V and 3 bases at J; junction bases unmatched: 14. This CDR3 region has 15 residues. The germline gives CDR1 MNHEY, CDR2 SMNVEV (reference sequence). As DNA, the CDR3 is TGTGCCACCCTGGAGGGGGCGCTGGGGGACACTGAAGCTTTCTTT. It encodes CATLEGALGDTEAFF.

This clonotype was counted a few times. V gene TRBV4-1 combines with J gene TRBJ2-5; 12 bases agree with TRBD2. This CDR3 contains 16 residues. With 1 base clipped from V and 4 bases from J, the junction kept 4 bases outside the gene matches. Per germline, CDR1 MGHRA and CDR2 YSYEKL. CDR3 coding DNA: TGCGCCAGCAGCCAAGTGACTAGCGGGAGAGGAGAGACCCAGTACTTC. Translation gives CASSQVTSGRGETQYF.

This clonotype appeared a few times. The rearrangement links TRBV2 to TRBJ2-5; perhaps TRBD1 as D (5 bases). Germline V lookup: CDR1 SNHLY, CDR2 FYNNEI. CDR3 length equals 14 residues. V gave up 7 bases and J gave up 3 bases, with 15 bases separating them. The CDR3 region is CASKASGREETQYF. CDR3 DNA: TGTGCCAGCAAGGCGTCGGGCAGGGAAGAGACCCAGTACTTC. Variable domain in full (rest from reference TRBV2 and TRBJ2-5): EPEVTQTPSHQVTQMGQEVILRCVPISNHLYFYWYRQILGQKVEFLVSFYNNEISEKSEIFDDQFSVERPDGSNFTLKIRSTKLEDSAMYFCASKASGREETQYFGPGTRLLVL.

In its sample, this clonotype was seen many times. This chain links TRBV11-2 with TRBJ2-7, with 8 bases identical to TRBD2. Germline V gene lookup returns CDR1 SGHAT and CDR2 FQNNGV. Trimming removed 1 base from V and 3 bases from J; junction bases left unmatched: 5. The CDR3 has 15 residues. CDR3 nucleotide sequence: TGTGCCAGCAGCTTAGCGGGAGGGCCAAACTACGAGCAGTACTTC. It translates to CASSLAGGPNYEQYF.

V usage is TRBV27 and J usage is TRBJ2-5; D is possibly TRBD2 (6 bases). The ends were cut back, 6 bases at V and 0 bases at J, with 8 bases in the middle. The length of the CDR3 is 13 residues. Germline V gene sequence: CDR1 MNHEY, CDR2 SMNVEV (reference sequence). CDR3 residues: CASSQRDQETQYF. The CDR3 nucleotides are TGTGCCAGCAGCCAGCGGGACCAAGAGACCCAGTACTTC.

V usage is TRBV28 and J usage is TRBJ2-6; TRBD1 agrees at 10 bases. Unmatched junction bases numbered 7, after V lost 6 bases and J lost 2 bases. Germline V gene data show CDR1 as MDHEN and CDR2 as SYDVKM. This CDR3 comprises 17 residues. The CDR3 DNA reads TGTGCCAGCAGGGGGGACAGGGGCTCTACTGGGGCCAACGTCCTGACTTTC. It translates to CASRGDRGSTGANVLTF.

This clonotype turned up a few times. This chain connects TRBV25-1 to TRBJ2-1; 9 bases map to TRBD2. The V segment lost 3 bases and the J segment 1 base; nucleotides outside the gene matches: 10. CDR3 length: 18 amino acids. The germline CDR1 and CDR2 sequences are MGHDK and SYGVNS. CDR3 nucleotides: TGTGCCAGCAGTGAGGGAAGGGCTAGCGGGAATTCCTACAATGAGCAGTTCTTC. This codes for CASSEGRASGNSYNEQFF.

This clonotype was observed many times. The chain joins TRBV11-3 to TRBJ2-7; TRBD2 aligns across 13 bases. This CDR3 has 19 amino acids. Germline trimming cut 4 bases from V and 0 bases from J; bases unmatched to any gene: 12. CDR1 is SGHNT, CDR2 YENEEA, per germline. CDR3 loop: CASSSGGLAGRVSSYEQYF. CDR3 in DNA: TGTGCCAGCAGCTCAGGGGGACTAGCGGGACGCGTAAGCTCCTACGAGCAGTACTTC.

This chain links TRBV2 with TRBJ2-7; 13 nucleotides align to TRBD2. Germline V gene sequence: CDR1 SNHLY, CDR2 FYNNEI. The CDR3 runs 14 residues. The V and J ends lost 7 bases and 5 bases, in that order; junction bases with no gene match: 5. CDR3 nucleotides: TGTGCCAGCACTGGGACTAGCGGGGCCCACGAGCAGTACTTC. As protein: CASTGTSGAHEQYF.

This clonotype was observed at least ten times. The genes are TRBV20-1 and TRBJ2-7, with 7 bases that match TRBD1. The CDR3 length is 13 residues. The V segment lost 2 bases and the J segment 4 bases; nucleotides outside the gene matches: 5. Germline CDR1 reads DFQATT; CDR2 reads SNEGSKA (reference sequence). The DNA of the CDR3 is TGCAGTGCTAGATTCCAACAGGGGTACGAGCAGTACTTC. It is translated as CSARFQQGYEQYF.

This clonotype has a handful of counts. V and J are TRBV5-1 and TRBJ2-4; possibly TRBD2 for D (5 bases). V was trimmed by 4 bases and J by 0 bases, leaving 11 bases between them. Looked up from germline, CDR1 is SGHRS and CDR2 is YFSETQ. This CDR3 is built from 15 residues. The CDR3: CASSAGLLAKNIQYF. In DNA, the CDR3 is TGCGCCAGCAGCGCCGGACTTCTAGCCAAAAACATTCAGTACTTC.

This clonotype occurred a few times. The V call is TRBV27, the J call TRBJ2-5; D remains ambiguous. In germline, CDR1 is MNHEY, CDR2 SMNVEV (reference sequence). The V gene lost 4 bases and the J gene lost 5 bases, with 14 bases spanning the gap. The CDR3 runs 14 residues. CDR3 in amino acids: CASSSSLRSETQYF. Written as DNA, the CDR3 is TGTGCCAGCAGTTCTTCACTTCGGAGTGAGACCCAGTACTTC.

The chain carries TRBV6-4 and TRBJ2-5; TRBD2 agrees at 15 bases. Germline-derived CDR1 and CDR2 are MRHNA and SNTAGT. The trim removed 5 bases at V and 5 bases at J, leaving 6 bases unmatched. This CDR3 is built from 16 residues. CDR3 in DNA: TGTGCCAGCAGTTGGACTAGCGGGAGGGCCACGGAGACCCAGTACTTC. This translates into CASSWTSGRATETQYF.

This clonotype was counted only a few times. The J gene is TRBJ1-6, the V gene TRBV30; 8 bases line up with TRBD1. The V and J ends lost 4 bases and 13 bases, in that order; junction bases with no gene match: 18. The CDR3 spans 16 residues. CDR1 and CDR2 (germline): GTSNPN, SVGIG (reference sequence). The CDR3 spells CAWMRQGSFVPLPLHF. The CDR3 DNA reads TGTGCCTGGATGCGACAGGGGAGTTTTGTCCCCCTCCCCCTCCACTTT.

V usage is TRBV7-9 and J usage is TRBJ2-5, with D tentatively TRBD1 (5 bases). V lost 8 bases, J lost 1 base, and 17 bases lay in between. Looked up from germline, CDR1 is SEHNR and CDR2 is FQNEAQ (reference sequence). CDR3 length: 15 amino acids. CDR3 loop: CASLSLMDTQETQYF. CDR3 DNA: TGTGCCAGCCTTTCTTTGATGGACACCCAAGAGACCCAGTACTTC.

The chain couples TRBV19 to TRBJ2-7; 9 nucleotides match TRBD2. This CDR3 has 15 amino acids. V dropped 3 bases and J dropped 3; count of bases not matched to a gene: 6. CDR1 LNHDA and CDR2 SQIVND come from the germline V gene (reference sequence). CDR3 DNA: TGTGCCAGTAGTATGGGGCTAGCGGGGAGCTACGAGCAGTACTTC. It codes for CASSMGLAGSYEQYF.

The chain combines TRBV11-2 with TRBJ1-3; TRBD1 aligns across 9 bases. Trimming removed 3 bases from V and 7 bases from J; junction bases left unmatched: 22. The CDR3 runs 20 residues. Germline V gives CDR1 SGHAT, CDR2 FQNNGV. The CDR3 region is CASSLRDRVFPRDRGNTIYF. The CDR3 DNA sequence: TGTGCCAGCAGCTTGCGGGACAGGGTATTCCCGAGGGACCGCGGGAACACCATATATTTT.

This clonotype was observed many times. The chain links TRBV20-1 to TRBJ2-5; 12 bases map to TRBD2. The CDR3 is 14 amino acids. Losses at the gene ends were 6 bases for V and 5 bases for J; bases not matched to a gene: 7. The germline V gene encodes CDR1 DFQATT and CDR2 SNEGSKA (reference sequence). The CDR3 sequence is CSAPLAGGGETQYF. In DNA form, the CDR3 reads TGCAGTGCCCCACTAGCGGGAGGCGGTGAGACCCAGTACTTC.

A word on this clonotype: A read error may be the cause here, since a much bigger clone is one base away. The V gene is TRBV27, the J gene TRBJ1-5; no definite D call. Germline V gene data show CDR1 as MNHEY and CDR2 as SMNVEV (reference sequence). V dropped 5 bases and J dropped 5 bases, with 16 bases sitting between them. This CDR3 is built from 15 residues. The CDR3: CASSAQIRGDQPQHF. The CDR3 nucleotides are TGTGCCAGCAGTGCCCAAATACGGGGAGATCAGCCCCAGCATTTT.

The table lists this clonotype with many counts. The rearrangement uses TRBV30 and TRBJ2-5; D is unresolved. The CDR3 is 12 residues long. Trimming took 2 bases from V and 2 from J, leaving 6 bases between them. Germline values: CDR1 GTSNPN, CDR2 SVGIG (reference sequence). CDR3 residues: CAWSNTQETQYF. The DNA for the CDR3 is TGTGCCTGGAGTAATACTCAAGAGACCCAGTACTTC. The whole variable domain, filled in from reference TRBV30 and TRBJ2-5, reads SQTIHQWPATLVQPVGSPLSLECTVEGTSNPNLYWYRQAAGRGLQLLFYSVGIGQISSEVPQNLSASRPQDRQFILSSKKLLLSDSGFYLCAWSNTQETQYFGPGTRLLVL.

This clonotype was recorded many times. The chain carries TRBV7-8 and TRBJ2-1; 11 bases align to TRBD1. This CDR3 spans 15 amino acids. Losses at the gene ends were 4 bases for V and 8 bases for J; bases not matched to a gene: 7. The germline CDR1 and CDR2 sequences are SGHVS and FQNEAQ. The CDR3 region is CASSSGTGGGDEQFF. In DNA, the CDR3 is TGTGCCAGCAGCTCCGGGACAGGGGGAGGGGATGAGCAGTTCTTC.

V is TRBV29-1 and J is TRBJ2-1, with D perhaps matching TRBD1 or TRBD2 (5 bases each). This CDR3 contains 12 residues. Germline CDR1 SQVTM, CDR2 ANQGSEA. The germline V and J ends were trimmed by 5 bases and 9 bases, with 14 bases remaining between them. CDR3 protein: CSVWGSGVEQFF. The CDR3 nucleotides are TGCAGCGTTTGGGGGAGTGGTGTTGAGCAGTTCTTC.

V and J are TRBV19 and TRBJ2-4; the D is unclear. Trimming removed 4 bases at V and 3 bases at J, with 13 bases between. This CDR3 is built from 15 residues. Germline V gene sequence: CDR1 LNHDA, CDR2 SQIVND (reference sequence). The CDR3 here is CASSKDGLDKNIQYF. The CDR3 DNA is TGTGCCAGTAGTAAGGACGGGTTGGACAAAAACATTCAGTACTTC.